This TCR beta chain was retrieved from a study of OX40 agonist ivuxolimab in advanced cancers. V lost 7 bases to trimming and J lost 2 bases, with 18 bases between them. Germline CDR1 SGHRS, CDR2 YFSETQ. The CDR3 is made up of 15 amino acids. Generated by immunoSEQ multiplex PCR, the TCRdb table keeps only in-frame clones and is missing some. Of roughly 130,000 clones in the sample, about 93% were seen once. This TCR derives from an adult with an advanced solid tumor such as melanoma, head and neck, liver or kidney cancer. Source: CD4+ or CD8+ T cells sorted from blood, taken in a trial of the OX40 agonist ivuxolimab. This chain uses TRBV5-1 with TRBJ2-5, with D unresolved. The CDR3 protein is CASAINRQTQETQYF. The CDR3 DNA follows: TGCGCCAGCGCAATTAACCGGCAGACACAAGAGACCCAGTACTTC.